This T cell receptor (beta chain) is drawn from a study of early T cells in non-severe SARS-CoV-2 infection. Overall study context: Sequencing of unsorted whole blood was done on bulk RNA, leaving chains unpaired. Study-level findings and limits: VDJdb-based annotation leaned toward anti-spike CD8 responses and missed private and CD4 specificities.

This clonotype was found a few times. Its antigen is undetermined. The V end was cut by 0 bases, the J end by 5 bases, with 13 bases between. The CDR3 runs 14 residues. Germline loops: CDR1 GTSNPN, CDR2 SVGIG (reference sequence). Unique molecular identifiers were affixed to single, distinct cDNA molecules. From the 5' RACE reads, TCRdb called clonotypes with MiXCR, one entry per CDR3 protein. The sample shows 50,000 to 65,000 distinct CDR3 sequences, around 18% of them seen only once. This TCR was sampled from an adult who was a healthcare worker with PCR-confirmed SARS-CoV-2 infection or an uninfected control (not recorded which). The chain links TRBV30 to TRBJ2-5, with D possibly being TRBD2 (5 bases). The sequences come from whole blood, collected at baseline. Here the CDR3 DNA reads TGTGCCTGGAGTGTATACGGGGTAGGGGAGACCCAGTACTTC. It codes for CAWSVYGVGETQYF.